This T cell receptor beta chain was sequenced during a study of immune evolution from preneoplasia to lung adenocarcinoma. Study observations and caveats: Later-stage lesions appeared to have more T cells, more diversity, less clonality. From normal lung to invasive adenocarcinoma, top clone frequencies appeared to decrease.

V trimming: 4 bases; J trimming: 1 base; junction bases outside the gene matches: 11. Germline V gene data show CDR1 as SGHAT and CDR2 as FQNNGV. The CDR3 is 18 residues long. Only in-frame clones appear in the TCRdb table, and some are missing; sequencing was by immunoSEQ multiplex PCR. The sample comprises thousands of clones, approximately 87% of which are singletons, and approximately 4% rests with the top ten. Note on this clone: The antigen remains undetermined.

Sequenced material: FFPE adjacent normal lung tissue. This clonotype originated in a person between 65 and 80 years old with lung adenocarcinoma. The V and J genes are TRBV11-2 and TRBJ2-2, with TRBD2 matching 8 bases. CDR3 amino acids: CASSSTPMAGGNTGELFF. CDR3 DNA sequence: TGTGCCAGCAGCTCCACCCCTATGGCGGGAGGGAACACCGGGGAGCTGTTTTTT.